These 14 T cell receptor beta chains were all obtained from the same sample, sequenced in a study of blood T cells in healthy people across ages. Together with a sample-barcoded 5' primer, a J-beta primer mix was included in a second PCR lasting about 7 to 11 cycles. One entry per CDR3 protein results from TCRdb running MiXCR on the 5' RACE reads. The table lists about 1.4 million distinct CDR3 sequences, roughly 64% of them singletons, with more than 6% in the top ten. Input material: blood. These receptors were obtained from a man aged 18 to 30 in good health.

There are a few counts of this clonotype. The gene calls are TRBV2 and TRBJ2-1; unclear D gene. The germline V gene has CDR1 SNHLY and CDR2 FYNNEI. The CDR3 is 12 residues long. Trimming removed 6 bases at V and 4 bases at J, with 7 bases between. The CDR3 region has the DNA TGTGCCAGCAGGTCTACTTACAATGAGCAGTTCTTC. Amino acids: CASRSTYNEQFF.

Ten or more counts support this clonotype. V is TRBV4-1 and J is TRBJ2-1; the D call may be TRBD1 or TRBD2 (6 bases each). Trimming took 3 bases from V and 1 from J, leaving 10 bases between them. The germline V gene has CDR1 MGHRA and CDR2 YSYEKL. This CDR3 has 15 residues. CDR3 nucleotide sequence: TGCGCCAGCAGCCAGGTAGGGGGGTCCTACAATGAGCAGTTCTTC. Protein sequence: CASSQVGGSYNEQFF.

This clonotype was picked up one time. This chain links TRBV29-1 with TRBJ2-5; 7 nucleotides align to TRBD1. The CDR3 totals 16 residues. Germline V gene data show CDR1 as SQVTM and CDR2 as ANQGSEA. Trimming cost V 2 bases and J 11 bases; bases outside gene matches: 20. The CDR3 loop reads CSVEIGGVVAINEQYF. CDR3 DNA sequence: TGCAGCGTTGAAATAGGGGGCGTAGTCGCAATCAATGAGCAGTACTTC.

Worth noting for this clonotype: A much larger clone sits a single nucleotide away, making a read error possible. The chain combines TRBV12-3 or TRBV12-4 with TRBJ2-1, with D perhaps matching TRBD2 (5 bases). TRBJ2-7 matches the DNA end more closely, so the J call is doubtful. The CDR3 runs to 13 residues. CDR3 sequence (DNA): TGTGCCTGCAGTTTGGGTCGGGAATACGAGCAGTACTTC. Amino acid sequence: CACSLGREYEQYF.

The CDR3 loop is CASSLYTSGGSYEQYF. For the CDR3, the DNA is TGTGCCAGCAGCTTATACACTAGCGGGGGATCCTACGAGCAGTACTTC. The chain uses TRBV7-6 and TRBJ2-7; 11 bases match TRBD2. V gave up 2 bases and J gave up 1 base; unmatched junction bases: 4. This CDR3 contains 16 residues. Per the germline V gene, CDR1 is SGHVS and CDR2 is FNYEAQ.

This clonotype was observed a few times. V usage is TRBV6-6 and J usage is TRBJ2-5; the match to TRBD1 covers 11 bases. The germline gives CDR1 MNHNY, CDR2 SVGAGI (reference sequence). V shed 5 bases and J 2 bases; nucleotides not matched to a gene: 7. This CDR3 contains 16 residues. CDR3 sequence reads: CASSTDRGQRQETQYF. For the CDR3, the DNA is TGTGCCAGCAGTACGGACAGGGGGCAGCGGCAAGAGACCCAGTACTTC.

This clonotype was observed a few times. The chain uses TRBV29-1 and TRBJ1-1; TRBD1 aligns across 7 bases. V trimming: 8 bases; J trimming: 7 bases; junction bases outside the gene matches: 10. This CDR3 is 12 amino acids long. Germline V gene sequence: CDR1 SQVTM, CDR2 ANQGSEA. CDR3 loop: CSLETGSGEAFF. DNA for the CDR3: TGCAGCCTAGAGACAGGGTCCGGTGAAGCTTTCTTT.

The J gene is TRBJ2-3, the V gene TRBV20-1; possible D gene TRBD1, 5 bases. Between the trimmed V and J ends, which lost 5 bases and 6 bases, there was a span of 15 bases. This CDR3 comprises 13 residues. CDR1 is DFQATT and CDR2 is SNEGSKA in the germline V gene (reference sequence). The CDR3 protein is CSAWGPSSDTQYF. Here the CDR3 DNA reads TGCAGTGCTTGGGGCCCTAGTAGTGATACGCAGTATTTT.

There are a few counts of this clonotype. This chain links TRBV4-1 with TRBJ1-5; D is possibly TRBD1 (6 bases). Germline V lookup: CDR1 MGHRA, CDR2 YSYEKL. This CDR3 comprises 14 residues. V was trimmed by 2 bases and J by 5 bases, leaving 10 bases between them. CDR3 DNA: TGCGCCAGCAGCCAAAACAGGGCCTATCAGCCCCAGCATTTT. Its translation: CASSQNRAYQPQHF.

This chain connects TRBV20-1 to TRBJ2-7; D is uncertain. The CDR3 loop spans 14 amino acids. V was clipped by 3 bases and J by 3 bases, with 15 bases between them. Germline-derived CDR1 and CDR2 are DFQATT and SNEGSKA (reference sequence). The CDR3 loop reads CSASQGRYNYEQYF. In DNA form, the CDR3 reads TGCAGTGCTAGTCAAGGCAGGTATAACTACGAGCAGTACTTC.

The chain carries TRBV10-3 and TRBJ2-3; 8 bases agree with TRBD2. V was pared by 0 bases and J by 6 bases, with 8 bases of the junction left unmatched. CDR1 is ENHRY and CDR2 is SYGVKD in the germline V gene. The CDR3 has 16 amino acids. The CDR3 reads CAISESSGRGTDTQYF. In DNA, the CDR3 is TGTGCCATCAGTGAGTCGTCCGGGAGGGGTACTGATACGCAGTATTTT.

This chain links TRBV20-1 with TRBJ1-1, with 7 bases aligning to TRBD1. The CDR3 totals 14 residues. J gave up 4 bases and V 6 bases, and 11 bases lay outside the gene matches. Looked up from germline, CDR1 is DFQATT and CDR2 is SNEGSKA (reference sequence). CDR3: CSAADRPEFTEAFF. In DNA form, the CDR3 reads TGCAGTGCCGCGGACAGGCCGGAGTTCACTGAAGCTTTCTTT.

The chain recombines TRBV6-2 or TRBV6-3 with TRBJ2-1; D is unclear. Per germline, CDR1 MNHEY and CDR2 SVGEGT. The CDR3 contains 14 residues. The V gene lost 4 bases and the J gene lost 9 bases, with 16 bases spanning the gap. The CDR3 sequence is CASSLPGSLVEQFF. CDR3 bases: TGTGCCAGCAGTTTGCCGGGTTCACTCGTTGAGCAGTTCTTC.

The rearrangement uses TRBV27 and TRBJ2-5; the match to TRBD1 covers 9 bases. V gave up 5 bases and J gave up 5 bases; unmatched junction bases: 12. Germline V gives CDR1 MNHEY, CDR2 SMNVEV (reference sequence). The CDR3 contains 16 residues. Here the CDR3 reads CASSPTTGGPPETQYF. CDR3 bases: TGTGCCAGCAGTCCCACGACAGGGGGTCCTCCGGAGACCCAGTACTTC.